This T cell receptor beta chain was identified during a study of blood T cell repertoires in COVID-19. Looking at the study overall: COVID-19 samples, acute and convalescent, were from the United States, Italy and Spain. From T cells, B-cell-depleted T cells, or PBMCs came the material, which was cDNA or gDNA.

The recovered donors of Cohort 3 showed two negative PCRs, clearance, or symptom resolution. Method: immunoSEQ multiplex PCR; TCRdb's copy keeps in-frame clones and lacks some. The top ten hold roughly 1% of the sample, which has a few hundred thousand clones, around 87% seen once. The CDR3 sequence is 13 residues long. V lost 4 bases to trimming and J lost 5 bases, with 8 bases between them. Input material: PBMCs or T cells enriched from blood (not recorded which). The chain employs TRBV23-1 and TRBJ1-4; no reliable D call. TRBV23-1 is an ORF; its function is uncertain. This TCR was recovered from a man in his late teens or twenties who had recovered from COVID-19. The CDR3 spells CASSRKENEKLFF. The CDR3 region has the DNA TGCGCCAGCAGTCGGAAGGAGAATGAAAAACTGTTTTTT.